The source of this TCR beta chain is a study of cytomegalovirus exposure and HLA in healthy donors. The study, taken as a whole, reports: In a later analysis, TCR association rates varied by HLA locus: DRB1 most, HLA-C fewest. A link between a missense DCLRE1C variant and TCR beta V- and J-gene trimming emerged from a later analysis. The study flagged around 150 TCR beta chains as cytomegalovirus-associated.

These donors counted as nominally healthy when sampled, but unrecorded immune exposures were likely. The PCR had 60 Vbeta and 13 Jbeta primers. Profiled with immunoSEQ multiplex PCR; TCRdb holds only in-frame clones, not every one. This table has about 220,000 clones, 60% to 80% appearing once. About this clone: Its antigen is still unknown.

The CDR3 runs to 16 residues. V trimming: 0 bases; J trimming: 8 bases; junction bases outside the gene matches: 4. Germline CDR1 SGHRS, CDR2 YFSETQ. The receptor was derived from a woman aged 30 to 39 in good health and CMV-seronegative. The chain couples TRBV5-1 to TRBJ2-1; 14 bases match TRBD2. Sequences were obtained from PBMCs. The CDR3 nucleotides are TGCGCCAGCAGCTTGGGGACTAGCGGGAGGAGGCATGAGCAGTTCTTC. It codes for CASSLGTSGRRHEQFF.